This T cell receptor beta chain emerged from a study of metastatic and nonmetastatic thyroid tumors. CDR3 length: 15 residues. Trimming pared 4 bases from V and 1 base from J, leaving 13 bases between. CDR1 is MNHNS, CDR2 SASEGT, per germline. Comment on this clone: The antigen is not known.

MiXCR was used by TCRdb to re-call the PCR reads. The sample contains about 15,000 clones, 30% to 35% of which appear only once. Study outcomes and limitations: Significantly higher TCR beta diversity was reportedly seen in malignant thyroid tumors than benign nodules, in blood and tumor.

Ahead of thyroid surgery, no patient had received treatment of any kind. Material for sequencing was tumor tissue. The chain employs TRBV6-1 and TRBJ1-1, with D maybe TRBD1 (5 bases). This receptor was obtained from a female donor with papillary thyroid cancer or a benign thyroid nodule (not recorded which). Some clones in this sample may be carry-over from other donors' samples. The CDR3 region is CASSVATAKNTEAFF. CDR3 in DNA: TGTGCCAGCAGTGTTGCGACAGCCAAGAACACTGAAGCTTTCTTT.